This TCR beta chain was recorded in a study of regulatory T cells in long-lasting Graves disease. With iRepertoire HTBI primers and Arm-PCR of CDR3 regions, TCR beta libraries were built. TCRdb re-called the multiplex PCR reads with MiXCR, one entry per CDR3 protein. The repertoire holds some 200,000 distinct CDR3 sequences, with approximately 19% as singletons. Documented time point: newly diagnosed GD, antithyroid drugs for less than 3 months. PBMCs were the source of the RNA used for TCR sequencing. Graves' disease diagnosis was established per American Thyroid Association guidelines. This clonotype was detected ten times or more. Separately, the same data were catalogued under a study of T cells in Graves' hyperthyroidism and ophthalmopathy.

The sequenced sample was peripheral blood mononuclear cells (PBMCs), obtained at new diagnosis, from a patient treated with antithyroid drugs. The clonotype comes from a woman aged 25 to 45 with Graves disease.

Here the CDR3 DNA reads TGTGCCAGCAGTTTAGGGGACAGGGTTGATGGCTACACCTTC. Protein sequence: CASSLGDRVDGYTF. The genes are TRBV28 and TRBJ1-2, with TRBD1 identical over 9 bases. Trimming cost V 2 bases and J 6 bases; bases outside gene matches: 4. Germline CDR1 and CDR2: MDHEN and SYDVKM. The CDR3 runs 14 residues.